This entry concerns a single T cell receptor beta chain. The table lists this clonotype with many counts. The antigen this receptor binds is unknown. No per-base quality is available; no much larger clone lies one base away. What this sample's time point label stands for: newly diagnosed GD, antithyroid drugs for less than 3 months. RNA was extracted from PBMCs in TRIzol for both TCR sequencing and RNA sequencing. Graves' disease was diagnosed according to American Thyroid Association guidelines. Patients were recruited from an endocrinology department in Xi'an, China. Each patient gave roughly 10 milliliters of peripheral blood, collected in an EDTA anticoagulant tube. PBMCs were isolated by Ficoll Paque Plus density gradient separation without further T cell sorting. RNA quality was checked with an Agilent 2100 Bioanalyzer and agarose gel, and concentration with a NanoDrop 2000. This sample was taken from a study of regulatory T cells in long-lasting Graves disease (dated by TCRdb to 2020 to 2022). About the full investigation: In the newly diagnosed Graves' disease group, patients had been taking antithyroid drugs for less than 3 months. Persistent Graves' disease patients were compared with newly diagnosed Graves' disease patients by peripheral blood TCR sequencing and RNA sequencing. The study took place in China and was registered as a clinical trial. A total of roughly 35 samples underwent TCR sequencing: some 13 from persistent and some 20 from newly diagnosed Graves' disease patients.

The library was generated by multiplex PCR. This sample was sequenced with an Illumina HiSeq 4000. TCR beta libraries were built with iRepertoire HTBI primers and Arm-PCR amplification of CDR3 regions. Before sequencing, the PCR products underwent gel purification. The paper's processing steps were these. Gene usage analysis of CDR3 amino acid clonotypes used the approximately 62 TRBV and fewer than 15 TRBJ segments found across samples. COPE and FqMerger were used to merge the filtered high-quality paired reads into contigs. BLAST was used to align contigs to IMGT TRBV, TRBD and TRBJ reference genes, with CDR3 defined following IMGT. Highly expanded clones were defined as clonotypes with a frequency above 0.1%. Shannon entropy was used to measure repertoire diversity, and the Gini coefficient was used to measure V-J evenness. A clonotype found in more than one individual was treated as public. TCRdb passed the public sequencing reads through fastp at Q25 and MiXCR, retaining productive beta sequences. Rows matching on CDR3 protein sequence are summarized as one entry with the most common DNA and genes. The V and J calls reflect TCRdb's pipeline rather than the authors' work. This sample holds 400,000 to 500,000 distinct CDR3 sequences; 11% to 15% were observed only once. The leading ten clones occupy approximately 15% of the sample.

The CDR3 covers 15 residues, taking in both the cysteine and the phenylalanine. Solely the CDR3 DNA is kept, with 45 bases framed from the first base. Taken from the germline V gene, the CDR1 and CDR2 loops are SGHRS and YFSETQ. V lost 2 bases and J lost 1 base; the stretch between them is 11 bases long. What the work shows at the level of the full study, not this receptor alone: Because the primary lesion, thyroid tissue, could not be accessed, the study looked at peripheral blood alone. Lower TCR Shannon entropy and fewer highly expanded clones were observed in persistent Graves' disease patients than in newly diagnosed patients, which suggested clonal expansion. Preferential use of TRBV28, TRBJ1-2 and TRBJ2-5 was observed in persistent disease, whereas TRBV20-1 and TRBJ2-1 were favored in newly diagnosed disease. A larger number of public clonotypes was shared among persistent patients (approximately 3,000) than among newly diagnosed patients (about 990). The authors acknowledged the small sample size as a limitation that may reduce accuracy. Sequencing and analysis were limited to the TCR beta chain.

The same data also contributed to another study, on T cells in Graves' hyperthyroidism and ophthalmopathy. Taken from the second paper: Stable Graves' hyperthyroidism was defined as no progression to ophthalmopathy during 18 months of follow-up. Hyperthyroidism patients were newly diagnosed, had a disease duration of under 2 months, and were aged 18 to 65 years. Any patient with an uncontrolled infection, another autoimmune disease, pregnancy or lactation was excluded. Diagnoses were established on the basis of clinical symptoms, serum thyroxine and TRAb, thyroid ultrasound, and orbital computed tomography. The TCR CDR3 was subjected to a first round of RT-PCR using the HTBI primer set and the Qiagen OneStep RT-PCR kit. Blood samples also contained most of the expanded thyroid clonotypes (frequency above 0.001), which suggests that blood repertoires may reflect thyroid immune responses. Ophthalmopathy was separated from stable hyperthyroidism by a 13 V-J signature model, with over 85% sensitivity and 81% to 82% specificity obtained in cross-validation and 80%/75% obtained in testing. In validation, the model predicted progression to ophthalmopathy a median of around 6.5 months before onset, with about 71% sensitivity and about 72% specificity. TCR V-J signatures able to tell the groups apart were searched for in a discovery cohort of approximately 95 patients, of whom over 40 had Graves' ophthalmopathy and roughly 59 had stable Graves' hyperthyroidism. Whether ophthalmopathy could be predicted prospectively was tested in an independent validation cohort made up of roughly 20 hyperthyroidism patients plus 17 patients who later progressed to ophthalmopathy. The 95 to 100 discovery patients were randomly divided into training and test sets at a 7:3 ratio. The study also compared thyroid tissue and blood T-cell repertoires from about six Graves' hyperthyroidism patients. After blood sampling, hyperthyroidism patients were treated with methimazole at a starting dose of 30 mg daily, and ophthalmopathy patients were treated with high-dose intravenous methylprednisolone. A second multiplex PCR round built the libraries, followed by size selection and purification. Sequencing of the libraries was done on an Illumina HiSeq2000 using paired-end 100 bp reads. SOAPnuke was used to process the raw data, removing reads that contained adapters or uncalled bases, had a mean Phred below 15, or lacked an exact match to the constant primer or identifier. High-quality paired reads were merged using COPE v1.2.5, and each unique nucleotide sequence was defined as a clonotype. MiTCR v1.1 was used to align the clonotypes against IMGT TRBV, TRBD and TRBJ reference segments. Analysis was restricted to V-J combinations with a frequency above 0.0001, which covered about 99% of repertoires. The TCS score was defined as F50 (clonal expansion) divided by E x V (chaos), with BLOSUM62-based TCRdist calculated between CDR3 peptides within each V-J. Welch's t-statistics and random forest reduced 500 to 650 V-J features to 13, which were used in a naive Bayes classifier (R e1071). Sample size was not statistically predetermined, and blinding of investigators to group allocation was not performed. The paper describes TCR Vbeta CDR3 sequencing of some 130 peripheral blood samples, made up of some 40 ophthalmopathy patients, over 70 hyperthyroidism patients and 17 progressor patients.

Sequencing used peripheral blood mononuclear cells (PBMCs), obtained at new diagnosis, from a patient treated with antithyroid drugs. The sequence joins TRBV5-1 to TRBJ2-3; the D gene cannot be resolved reliably. The clonotype was recovered from a woman aged 45-59 years with Graves disease. Donor details come from another sample of the same person, matched by shared clones. CDR3 region: CASSFHTPGTDTQYF. In nucleotides, the sequence is TGCGCCAGCAGCTTCCACACCCCCGGCACAGATACGCAGTATTTT.